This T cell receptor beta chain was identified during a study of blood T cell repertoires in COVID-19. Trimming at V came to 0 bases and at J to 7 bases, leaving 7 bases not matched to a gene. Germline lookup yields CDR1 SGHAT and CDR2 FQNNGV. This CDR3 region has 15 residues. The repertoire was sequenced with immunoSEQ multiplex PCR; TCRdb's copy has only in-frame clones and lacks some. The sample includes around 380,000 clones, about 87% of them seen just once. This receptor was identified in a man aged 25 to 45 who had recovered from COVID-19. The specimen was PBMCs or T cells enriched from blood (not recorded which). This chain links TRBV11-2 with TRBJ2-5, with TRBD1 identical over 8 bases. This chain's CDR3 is CASSLESGGRATQYF. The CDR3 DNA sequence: TGTGCCAGCAGCTTAGAGTCAGGGGGCCGGGCGACCCAGTACTTC.